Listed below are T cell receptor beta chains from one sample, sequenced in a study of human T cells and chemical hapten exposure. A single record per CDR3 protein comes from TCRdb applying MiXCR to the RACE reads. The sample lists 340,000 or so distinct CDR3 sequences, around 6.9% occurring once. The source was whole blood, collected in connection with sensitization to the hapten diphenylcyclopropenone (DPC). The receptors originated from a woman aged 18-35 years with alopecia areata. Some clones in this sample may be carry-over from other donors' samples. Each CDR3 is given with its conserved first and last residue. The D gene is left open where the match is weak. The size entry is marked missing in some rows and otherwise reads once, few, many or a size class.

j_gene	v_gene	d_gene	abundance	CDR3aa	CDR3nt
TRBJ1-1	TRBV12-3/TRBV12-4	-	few	CASTARGMNTEAFF	TGTGCCAGCACTGCACGGGGAATGAACACTGAAGCTTTCTTT
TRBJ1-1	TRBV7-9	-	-	CASSLAYRVNTEAFF	TGTGCCAGCAGCTTAGCCTACAGGGTGAACACTGAAGCTTTCTTT
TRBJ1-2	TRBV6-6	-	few	CASSSGKGYTF	TGTGCCAGCAGTTCAGGGAAAGGCTACACCTTC
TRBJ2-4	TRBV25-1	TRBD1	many	CASSDETGAKNIQYF	TGTGCCAGCAGTGATGAGACAGGGGCCAAAAACATTCAGTACTTC
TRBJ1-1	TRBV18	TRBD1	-	CASSPPTGMAFF	TGTGCCAGCTCACCACCGACAGGGATGGCTTTCTTT
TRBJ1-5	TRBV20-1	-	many	CSARTGNQPQHF	TGCAGTGCTAGGACAGGAAATCAGCCCCAGCATTTT
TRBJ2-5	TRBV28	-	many	CASSSTSRQTQYF	TGTGCCAGCAGTTCCACTAGTCGGCAGACCCAGTACTTC
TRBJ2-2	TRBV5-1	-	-	CASLQGPRTGELFF	TGCGCCAGCCTACAGGGCCCGAGAACCGGGGAGCTGTTTTTT
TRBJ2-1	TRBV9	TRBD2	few	CASSVEGLAGRLEQFF	TGTGCCAGCAGCGTAGAGGGACTAGCGGGGCGGTTGGAGCAGTTCTTC
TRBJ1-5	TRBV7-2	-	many	CASSPWDSNQPQHF	TGTGCCAGCAGCCCCTGGGACAGCAATCAGCCCCAGCATTTT
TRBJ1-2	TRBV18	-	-	CASSPQEGYTF	TGTGCCAGCTCACCACAGGAAGGCTACACCTTC
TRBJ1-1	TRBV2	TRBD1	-	CASRDRGDTEAFF	TGTGCCAGCAGAGACAGGGGGGACACTGAAGCTTTCTTT
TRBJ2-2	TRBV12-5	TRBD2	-	CASGLALPGTSGAGELFF	TGTGCTAGTGGTTTGGCACTACCAGGGACTAGCGGCGCCGGGGAGCTGTTTTTT
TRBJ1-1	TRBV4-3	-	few	CASSQDTSEAFF	TGCGCCAGCAGCCAAGATACCTCTGAAGCTTTCTTT
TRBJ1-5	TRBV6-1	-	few	CASSGQALSNQPQHF	TGTGCCAGCAGTGGACAGGCACTTAGCAATCAGCCCCAGCATTTT
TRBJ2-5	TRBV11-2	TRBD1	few	CASSSAGQGIHQETQYF	TGTGCCAGCAGCTCCGCGGGACAGGGTATCCACCAAGAGACCCAGTACTTC
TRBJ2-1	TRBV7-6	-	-	CASSLGQSDNEQFF	TGTGCCAGCAGCTTAGGACAGTCCGACAATGAGCAGTTCTTC
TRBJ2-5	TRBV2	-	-	CASSEEQETQYF	TGTGCCAGCAGTGAAGAGCAAGAGACCCAGTACTTC
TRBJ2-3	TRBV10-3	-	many	CAISESGGGTDTQYF	TGTGCCATCAGTGAGTCAGGGGGGGGCACAGATACGCAGTATTTT
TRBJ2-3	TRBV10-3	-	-	CAISGSQIGDTQYF	TGTGCCATCAGTGGCAGCCAAATAGGAGATACGCAGTATTTT
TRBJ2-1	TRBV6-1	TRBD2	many	CASRPPGGRGGNNEQFF	TGTGCCAGCAGACCCCCCGGAGGGCGGGGGGGGAACAATGAGCAGTTCTTC
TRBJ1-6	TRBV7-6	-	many	CASSFPGGDSPLHF	TGTGCCAGCAGCTTCCCAGGTGGGGATTCACCCCTCCACTTT
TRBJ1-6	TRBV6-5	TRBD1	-	CASRPRQGSPLHF	TGTGCCAGCAGGCCAAGACAGGGTTCACCCCTCCACTTT